This T cell receptor (beta chain) was sequenced during a study of cytomegalovirus exposure and HLA in healthy donors. On the study more broadly: The roughly 110 validation repertoires were produced on the same platform as the 650 to 800 repertoires of the first cohort. This was reported in a later analysis.

Using immunoSEQ multiplex PCR, the repertoire was profiled, and TCRdb retains in-frame clones only, with some absent. This sample has fewer than 300,000 clones, with 70% to 90% found just once. Germline V lookup: CDR1 MDHEN, CDR2 SYDVKM. The CDR3 is made up of 13 amino acids. With 6 bases removed from V and 0 bases from J, the gap between germline ends came to 9 bases. Turning to this clone: What it binds is not known.

Study-wide results and caveats: The TCR clusters that emerged in the first cohort tended, a later analysis found, to co-occur in the 120 validation repertoires.

This clonotype was obtained from a young woman in good health and CMV-seronegative. V gene TRBV28 combines with J gene TRBJ2-7, with D hard to call. The sequencing sample was made of PBMCs. CDR3 amino acids: CASSVKYSYEQYF. CDR3 DNA sequence: TGTGCCAGCAGCGTTAAATACTCCTACGAGCAGTACTTC.